A selection of T cell receptor beta chains follows, all from one sample in a study of Ad26.COV2.S vaccination and SARS-CoV-2 variants. TCRdb's table, derived via immunoSEQ multiplex PCR, lists solely in-frame clones and lacks some. This table holds about 350,000 clones, approximately 81% found once. Sequenced material: peripheral blood, taken in a trial of Ad26.COV2.S vaccine versus placebo. All receptors derive from a person aged 18-60 years who received the Ad26.COV2.S COVID-19 vaccine or a placebo. Both conserved end residues are part of each CDR3. The D gene is left open where the match is weak. Clone size appears in some rows only: once, few, many, or a class for an expanded clone.

clone_size d_call j_call v_call cdr3_aa cdr3_nt
once NA TRBJ1-1 TRBV18 CASSPGQVSNTEAFF TGTGCCAGCTCACCTGGGCAGGTTTCTAACACTGAAGCTTTCTTT
once TRBD2 TRBJ2-7 TRBV6-5 CASSYTAGGGGEQYF TGTGCCAGCAGTTACACCGCGGGGGGCGGGGGCGAGCAGTACTTC
NA TRBD2 TRBJ2-1 TRBV7-9 CASSLGTSGSFRNEQFF TGTGCCAGCAGCTTGGGGACTAGTGGGAGTTTCAGGAATGAGCAGTTCTTC
NA TRBD1 TRBJ2-7 TRBV19 CASSIGWTGYHYEQYF TGTGCCAGTAGTATTGGATGGACAGGGTATCACTACGAGCAGTACTTC
NA NA TRBJ2-3 TRBV5-6 CASSLGPPSLTDTQYF TGTGCCAGCAGCTTGGGCCCCCCGAGTCTCACAGATACGCAGTATTTT
NA NA TRBJ2-3 TRBV16 CASSLSHPDTQYF TGTGCCAGCAGCCTCTCGCACCCAGATACGCAGTATTTT
NA TRBD2 TRBJ2-1 TRBV11-2 CASSPGGPYNEQFF TGTGCCAGCAGCCCGGGGGGGCCGTACAATGAGCAGTTCTTC
few NA TRBJ1-1 TRBV6-5 CASSYSPQEKNTEAFF TGTGCCAGCAGTTACTCCCCACAGGAGAAGAACACTGAAGCTTTCTTT
many NA TRBJ1-5 TRBV7-9 CASSPDGFNQPQHF TGTGCCAGCAGCCCGGACGGTTTTAATCAGCCCCAGCATTTT
NA TRBD2 TRBJ2-5 TRBV6-2/TRBV6-3 CASSYAGRALPTQYF TGTGCCAGCAGTTACGCCGGGAGGGCCTTGCCGACCCAGTACTTC
NA NA TRBJ2-5 TRBV7-9 CASSKLGQVRLETQYF TGTGCCAGCAGCAAACTGGGACAAGTCAGGTTAGAGACCCAGTACTTC
NA TRBD2 TRBJ2-7 TRBV5-8 CASSFSGPSSYEQYF TGTGCCAGCAGCTTTAGCGGGCCGAGCTCCTACGAGCAGTACTTC
NA NA TRBJ1-1 TRBV28 CASSLFEAGWATEAFF TGTGCCAGCAGTTTATTTGAGGCGGGCTGGGCCACTGAAGCTTTCTTT
NA NA TRBJ1-1 TRBV7-2 CASSLLRDGQNTEAFF TGTGCCAGCAGCCTCCTCCGGGACGGACAGAACACTGAAGCTTTCTTT
once NA TRBJ1-2 TRBV15 CATSRDRRAGEGGYTF TGTGCCACCAGCAGAGATAGGAGGGCAGGGGAGGGCGGCTACACCTTC
NA TRBD2 TRBJ2-3 TRBV7-2 CASSAQRAGGLNTQYF TGTGCCAGCAGCGCGCAGCGTGCGGGGGGGTTGAATACGCAGTATTTT
NA TRBD1 TRBJ1-5 TRBV7-9 CASSLTPGTGLSNQPQHF TGTGCCAGCAGCTTAACGCCCGGGACAGGACTAAGCAATCAGCCCCAGCATTTT
NA NA TRBJ2-5 TRBV3-1/TRBV3-2 CASSQDLETQYF TGTGCCAGCAGCCAAGACCTTGAGACCCAGTACTTC
NA NA TRBJ2-5 TRBV3-1/TRBV3-2 CASSQVAGTETQYF TGTGCCAGCAGCCAAGTGGCAGGGACGGAGACCCAGTACTTC
NA NA TRBJ2-7 TRBV5-1 CASSLEGHEQYF TGCGCCAGCAGCTTGGAGGGTCACGAGCAGTACTTC
NA NA TRBJ2-7 TRBV4-3 CASSQPTDEQYF TGCGCCAGCAGCCAACCTACGGACGAGCAGTACTTC
NA TRBD1 TRBJ2-7 TRBV4-1 CASSQDRGGIRDRAYEQYF TGCGCCAGCAGCCAAGATAGGGGGGGGATCCGGGACAGGGCCTACGAGCAGTACTTC
NA NA TRBJ2-3 TRBV9 CASSVVGLTTDTQYF TGTGCCAGCAGCGTAGTAGGTCTTACCACAGATACGCAGTATTTT
NA NA TRBJ2-5 TRBV18 CASSGGYQETQYF TGTGCCAGCTCTGGAGGGTACCAAGAGACCCAGTACTTC
NA NA TRBJ1-2 TRBV3-1/TRBV3-2 CASSQDAGAGYTF TGTGCCAGCAGCCAAGATGCAGGGGCTGGCTACACCTTC
NA NA TRBJ1-5 TRBV6-4 CASSDNSNQPQHF TGTGCCAGCAGTGATAACAGCAATCAGCCCCAGCATTTT
NA TRBD1 TRBJ1-1 TRBV30 CAWTRQGLNTEAFF TGTGCCTGGACGAGACAGGGCTTGAACACTGAAGCTTTCTTT
once NA TRBJ2-7 TRBV30 CAWSVILVEQYF TGTGCCTGGAGTGTAATTTTGGTCGAGCAGTACTTC
NA NA TRBJ1-5 TRBV7-8 CASRTGANQPQHF TGTGCCAGCAGGACGGGGGCAAATCAGCCCCAGCATTTT
NA NA TRBJ2-4 TRBV3-1/TRBV3-2 CASSLSRGGKNIQYF TGTGCCAGCAGCCTTTCGAGGGGAGGCAAAAACATTCAGTACTTC
NA NA TRBJ2-7 TRBV27 CASSVTRWREQYF TGTGCCAGCAGTGTGACGAGGTGGAGGGAGCAGTACTTC
NA TRBD1 TRBJ1-5 TRBV7-2 CASSLEGGQPQHF TGTGCCAGCAGCTTAGAAGGGGGCCAGCCCCAGCATTTT
once NA TRBJ2-7 TRBV7-6 CASSLAAGFYEQYF TGTGCCAGCAGCTTAGCGGCGGGTTTCTACGAGCAGTACTTC
NA TRBD2 TRBJ2-1 TRBV11-2 CASSLGLAGVRNEQFF TGTGCCAGCAGCTTAGGACTAGCGGGAGTAAGGAATGAGCAGTTCTTC
NA NA TRBJ1-1 TRBV11-2 CASSLIVNTEAFF TGTGCCAGCAGCTTAATTGTAAACACTGAAGCTTTCTTT
NA TRBD1 TRBJ2-5 TRBV5-1 CASSLEQGAQETQYF TGCGCCAGCAGCTTGGAGCAGGGGGCCCAAGAGACCCAGTACTTC
NA NA TRBJ1-3 TRBV18 CASSPLSPGFRSGNTIYF TGTGCCAGCTCACCATTGTCGCCGGGTTTTCGATCTGGAAACACCATATATTTT
NA TRBD2 TRBJ2-7 TRBV7-4 CASSMTSGGAGYEQYF TGTGCCAGCAGCATGACTAGCGGGGGAGCCGGCTACGAGCAGTACTTC
NA NA TRBJ2-1 TRBV9 CASSVDTANEQFF TGTGCCAGCAGCGTAGATACCGCCAATGAGCAGTTCTTC
NA TRBD2 TRBJ2-5 TRBV6-5 CASSWLAGGYQETQYF TGTGCCAGCAGTTGGCTAGCGGGAGGGTACCAAGAGACCCAGTACTTC
NA NA TRBJ2-7 TRBV5-8 CASSLVLARTYEQYF TGTGCCAGCAGCTTGGTGCTTGCTAGAACCTACGAGCAGTACTTC
NA NA TRBJ1-1 TRBV18 CASSPTGTKEAFF TGTGCCAGCTCACCAACCGGGACAAAAGAAGCTTTCTTT